A selection of T cell receptor beta chains follows, all from one sample in a study of identical twins. TCRdb processed the 5' RACE reads anew with MiXCR; each CDR3 protein has one entry. The data show approximately 590,000 distinct CDR3 sequences, nearly 10% seen once. This same sample was also part of a study on yellow fever vaccine responses in identical twins.

Sequenced: PBMCs. Every receptor here comes from a woman aged 18-30 years in good health. CDR3s include the opening cysteine and the closing phenylalanine or tryptophan. D genes are given only for firm matches.

j_call: TRBJ2-1
d_call: NA
v_call: TRBV11-2
cdr3_aa: CASSFWGLGVYNEQFF

j_call: TRBJ2-7
d_call: TRBD1
v_call: TRBV27
cdr3_aa: CASSLGTGYSYEQYF

j_call: TRBJ2-4
d_call: NA
v_call: TRBV5-1
cdr3_aa: CASSLTYLAKNIQYF

j_call: TRBJ1-2
d_call: NA
v_call: TRBV12-3/TRBV12-4
cdr3_aa: CASSPDGPNGYTF

j_call: TRBJ2-3
d_call: NA
v_call: TRBV28
cdr3_aa: CASSIISSSTDTQYF

j_call: TRBJ2-1
d_call: NA
v_call: TRBV7-2
cdr3_aa: CASSSGVWGDEQFF

j_call: TRBJ2-5
d_call: NA
v_call: TRBV25-1
cdr3_aa: CASSASGSETQYF

j_call: TRBJ2-7
d_call: NA
v_call: TRBV20-1
cdr3_aa: CSARSRGGGEQYF

j_call: TRBJ1-2
d_call: TRBD1
v_call: TRBV4-2
cdr3_aa: CASSQSTGQNYGYTF

j_call: TRBJ2-1
d_call: TRBD2
v_call: TRBV5-1
cdr3_aa: CASNRAGGSYNEQFF

j_call: TRBJ2-1
d_call: TRBD1
v_call: TRBV3-1
cdr3_aa: CASSPSGQDNEQFF

j_call: TRBJ2-1
d_call: TRBD1
v_call: TRBV5-5
cdr3_aa: CASSTGQGKVRNEQFF

j_call: TRBJ2-5
d_call: NA
v_call: TRBV20-1
cdr3_aa: CSARFRDYQETQYF

j_call: TRBJ2-1
d_call: NA
v_call: TRBV15
cdr3_aa: CATSRDTGSSYNEQFF

j_call: TRBJ2-3
d_call: NA
v_call: TRBV7-9
cdr3_aa: CASSSLGQSLPQYF

j_call: TRBJ2-7
d_call: TRBD1
v_call: TRBV5-1
cdr3_aa: CASNDRTGDYEQYF

j_call: TRBJ2-1
d_call: NA
v_call: TRBV5-5
cdr3_aa: CASSLVLSSYNERFF

j_call: TRBJ2-7
d_call: NA
v_call: TRBV11-2
cdr3_aa: CASSLVAGGLMYEQYF

j_call: TRBJ2-7
d_call: NA
v_call: TRBV5-1
cdr3_aa: CASSFPTAPYEQYF

j_call: TRBJ2-3
d_call: NA
v_call: TRBV7-9
cdr3_aa: CASSSNSRGSTDTQYF

j_call: TRBJ2-1
d_call: TRBD2
v_call: TRBV6-5
cdr3_aa: CASSSRGLAGANEQFF

j_call: TRBJ2-2
d_call: TRBD1
v_call: TRBV6-2/TRBV6-3
cdr3_aa: CASSYSWDRDTGELFF